The entry below describes one T cell receptor beta chain. This sample is part of a study of CD8 T cells in Susac syndrome. Random hexamers served to reverse transcribe roughly 0.45 to 1 ug RNA. A multiplex approach, immunoSEQ multiplex PCR, amplified TCR beta CDR3 across 54 Vbeta and 13 Jbeta. TCRdb re-called the immunoSEQ multiplex PCR reads with MiXCR, one entry per CDR3 protein. The data contain about 21,000 distinct CDR3 sequences, 85% to 95% of them singletons. CD8+ and CD4+ T cells circulating in blood were sequenced for TCR beta. The controls, all healthy donors, were matched for age and sex. TEMRA cells were FACS-enriched, while CD8+ and CD4+ T cells were negatively isolated. The origin of this receptor is a human donor in good health. Specimen: CD8+ T cells from PBMCs.

CDR3 nucleotides: TGTGCCAGCAGCGGTATGGGGGCGTCCTACGAGCAGTACTTC. This translates into CASSGMGASYEQYF. The chain employs TRBV7-8 and TRBJ2-7; D is possibly TRBD1 (6 bases). The germline V gene encodes CDR1 SGHVS and CDR2 FQNEAQ. The CDR3 is 14 residues long. V shed 5 bases and J shed 1 base, with 12 bases lying between them.